The 25 T cell receptor beta chains below all came from one sample that was sequenced in a study of breast tumors, draining lymph nodes, adjacent tissues (dated by TCRdb to the mid-2010s). Receptor libraries were prepared by multiplex PCR. The sample was run on an Illumina HiSeq 2000. TCRdb itself trimmed the public reads at Q25 with fastp, ran MiXCR and retained productive beta chains. Rows are unified per CDR3 protein, each entry keeping the most common DNA and genes. This sample is represented by roughly 80,000 distinct CDR3 sequences; approximately 19% of them were singletons. Together, the top ten hold about 2.2% of the sample. Lymph node samples were obtained from the axillary draining lymph nodes of breast cancer patients. Sequencing was carried out using axillary lymph node tissue. The receptors originated from a female donor with breast cancer. Some clones in this sample may be carry-over from other donors' samples.

This clonotype was recorded at least ten times. The genes are TRBV10-3 and TRBJ2-1; tentatively, D is TRBD2 (6 bases). This CDR3 has 12 amino acids. Germline CDR1 reads ENHRY; CDR2 reads SYGVKD. Trimming removed 4 bases from V and 8 bases from J, with 9 bases in between. The CDR3 reads CAISARGDEQFF. CDR3 sequence (DNA): TGTGCCATCAGTGCGCGGGGCGATGAGCAGTTCTTC.

Note on this clonotype: Germline and junction disagree at one end, which may indicate a read error. This chain uses TRBV6-2 or TRBV6-3 with TRBJ2-7; no reliable D call. In germline, CDR1 is MNHEY, CDR2 SVGEGT. The CDR3 length is 12 residues. As DNA, the CDR3 is TGTGCCAGCAGTTACTCGGCCCGCGAGCAGCGCTTC. The encoded protein is CASSYSAREQRF.

V gene TRBV5-1 combines with J gene TRBJ2-1; 10 positions match TRBD2. After removal of 7 bases from V and 5 bases from J, the junction contained 12 bases not matched to a gene. The CDR3 is 16 amino acids. The germline CDR1 and CDR2 sequences are SGHRS and YFSETQ. The CDR3 nucleotides are TGCGCCAGCGGGATAAGTACTAGCGGGGTTGACAATGAGCAGTTCTTC. It yields the protein CASGISTSGVDNEQFF.

This clonotype occurred many times. The V call is TRBV20-1, the J call TRBJ1-5; D perhaps matches TRBD1 (5 bases). Trimming cost V 6 bases and J 0 bases, with 12 bases left between them. CDR1 is DFQATT, CDR2 SNEGSKA, per germline (reference sequence). The CDR3 is 14 amino acids. The CDR3: CSATAGPSNQPQHF. CDR3 sequence (DNA): TGCAGTGCAACCGCGGGGCCTAGCAATCAGCCCCAGCATTTT.

This clonotype has just one count. A junction boundary mismatches the germline segment, possibly from a read error. The chain has TRBV11-1 and TRBJ2-2; TRBD2 is a possible D gene (6 bases). The CDR3 runs 14 residues. Germline CDR1 is SGHAT and CDR2 is FQDESV (reference sequence). CDR3: CAGSQTRKPGELFF. In nucleotides, the CDR3 is TGTGCCGGCAGCCAGACTAGGAAACCCGGGGAGCTGTTTTTT.

Ten or more counts support this clonotype. V usage is TRBV5-1 and J usage is TRBJ2-3, with 8 bases aligning to TRBD2. Germline CDR1 is SGHRS and CDR2 is YFSETQ. This CDR3 contains 15 residues. V shed 3 bases and J 6 bases; nucleotides not matched to a gene: 9. CDR3 in amino acids: CASSSGTSVYDTQYF. DNA of the CDR3: TGCGCCAGCAGCTCCGGGACTAGTGTGTATGATACGCAGTATTTT.

V is TRBV4-3 and J is TRBJ1-5; no reliable D call. Germline CDR1 LGHNA, CDR2 YSLEER. V lost 0 bases, J lost 0 bases, and 12 bases lay in between. The CDR3 has 17 amino acids. CDR3 region: CASSQDVRGSSNQPQHF. Here the CDR3 DNA reads TGCGCCAGCAGCCAAGATGTCCGAGGGTCTAGCAATCAGCCCCAGCATTTT.

This clonotype was observed many times. One end of the junction varies from germline; a read error may be responsible. This chain links TRBV3-1 with TRBJ2-5, with D unclear. Germline lookup yields CDR1 LGHDT and CDR2 YNNKEL (reference sequence). The CDR3 spans 11 residues. As DNA, the CDR3 is TGTGCCAGCAGCCAAGCTTCCAATTCCGACTTC. Its translation is CASSQASNSDF.

This clonotype was seen ten or more times. The chain joins TRBV5-1 to TRBJ2-1; D remains unclear. CDR3 size: 15 residues. With 0 bases removed from V and 6 bases from J, the gap between germline ends came to 13 bases. Germline CDR1 and CDR2: SGHRS and YFSETQ. The CDR3 reads CASSLGTPRGNEQFF. The DNA for the CDR3 is TGCGCCAGCAGCTTGGGAACTCCTAGAGGCAATGAGCAGTTCTTC.

The gene calls are TRBV29-1 and TRBJ2-7; tentative D call: TRBD2 (6 bases). In germline, CDR1 is SQVTM, CDR2 ANQGSEA. The length of the CDR3 is 13 residues. Deletions cut 4 bases from V and 2 bases from J, with 12 bases between. CDR3 sequence: CSVGGVGTYEQYF. For the CDR3, the DNA is TGCAGCGTTGGGGGGGTAGGCACCTACGAGCAGTACTTC.

Concerning this clonotype: This likely comes from a read error, as the CDR3 has no conserved phenylalanine or tryptophan at its end. The chain has TRBV5-5 and TRBJ2-5, with 9 bases matching TRBD2. Germline lookup yields CDR1 SGHKS and CDR2 YYEKEE (reference sequence). V dropped 0 bases and J dropped 9; count of bases not matched to a gene: 12. This CDR3 is built from 16 residues. The DNA for the CDR3 is TGTGCCAGCAGCTTGGGTTTGCGGGAGGGGTGGGAGGCCCAGTACCTC. It encodes CASSLGLREGWEAQYL.

This clonotype was counted ten times or more. Written as DNA, the CDR3 is TGTGCCACCAGTGTCCCCCCGTCACAGGGTGGCACAGATACGCAGTATTTT. This sequence encodes CATSVPPSQGGTDTQYF. The V and J genes are TRBV24-1 and TRBJ2-3; D is perhaps TRBD1 (6 bases). Germline V gives CDR1 KGHDR, CDR2 SFDVKD. The V end lost 5 bases, the J end lost 1 base, and 18 bases lay between the germline ends. This CDR3 has 17 residues.

This clonotype has a count of ten or more. The J gene is TRBJ2-5, the V gene TRBV7-9, with 13 bases fitting TRBD2. J was trimmed by 4 bases and V by 3 bases; bases with no gene match: 8. CDR1 SEHNR and CDR2 FQNEAQ come from the germline V gene (reference sequence). CDR3 size: 17 residues. For the CDR3, the DNA is TGTGCCAGCAGCTTCTTCCGGACTAGCGGGAGCCCAGAGACCCAGTACTTC. Amino acids: CASSFFRTSGSPETQYF.

A note on this clonotype: Sequence at one end of the junction differs from germline and may be a read error. The CDR3 region is CASSQDVRGFSDQPQHF. Written as DNA, the CDR3 is TGCGCCAGCAGCCAAGATGTCCGAGGGTTTAGCGATCAGCCCCAGCATTTT. The rearrangement joins TRBV4-3 to TRBJ1-5; D gene ambiguous. Germline CDR1 LGHNA, CDR2 YSLEER. The CDR3 covers 17 residues.

The chain joins TRBV6-2 or TRBV6-3 to TRBJ2-2; 10 bases map to TRBD1. CDR1 and CDR2 from the germline V gene are MNHEY and SVGEGT. The CDR3 runs to 17 residues. V gave up 4 bases and J gave up 1 base; unmatched junction bases: 6. CDR3: CASSSPGTGVNTGELFF. In nucleotides, the CDR3 is TGTGCCAGCAGTTCGCCCGGGACAGGGGTGAACACCGGGGAGCTGTTTTTT.

The rearrangement joins TRBV28 to TRBJ2-1; 8 bases map to TRBD2. CDR1 MDHEN and CDR2 SYDVKM come from the germline V gene. The CDR3 runs 14 residues. The V and J ends lost 11 bases and 4 bases, in that order; junction bases with no gene match: 10. Here the CDR3 DNA reads TGTGCCGTCGGGAGCGGGAGTTCTTACAATGAGCAGTTCTTC. It translates to CAVGSGSSYNEQFF.

Only a few counts were recorded for this clonotype. This chain uses TRBV6-5 with TRBJ2-5; possible D gene TRBD1, 5 bases. V was pared by 0 bases and J by 0 bases, with 17 bases between. The germline CDR1 and CDR2 sequences are MNHEY and SVGAGI. The CDR3 runs 18 residues. CDR3: CASSYSGFRTKYQETQYF. For the CDR3, the DNA is TGTGCCAGCAGTTACTCTGGTTTCCGGACAAAGTACCAAGAGACCCAGTACTTC.

In its sample, this clonotype was seen many times. The J gene is TRBJ2-3, the V gene TRBV24-1, with TRBD2 matching 11 bases. The CDR3 is 16 amino acids. The germline V gene has CDR1 KGHDR and CDR2 SFDVKD. Trimming took 4 bases from V and 8 from J; bases not matched to a gene: 10. In DNA, the CDR3 is TGTGCCACCAGTGACCCTCGACTAGCGGGATTGGGTACGCAGTATTTT. Protein: CATSDPRLAGLGTQYF.

At least ten counts were recorded for this clonotype. The CDR3, as DNA: TGTGCCAGTACGATGCGGGCAGATAGAGCGCCCCAGCATTTT. It encodes CASTMRADRAPQHF. The J gene is TRBJ1-5, the V gene TRBV19; D is undetermined. The V and J ends lost 7 bases and 9 bases respectively, with 19 bases between them. CDR3 length: 14 amino acids. Germline V gene lookup returns CDR1 LNHDA and CDR2 SQIVND (reference sequence).

This clonotype was counted many times. The chain carries TRBV6-1 and TRBJ2-5; D possibly corresponds to TRBD2 (6 bases). Deletions cut 2 bases from V and 4 bases from J, with 11 bases between. From germline, CDR1 is MNHNS and CDR2 SASEGT. CDR3 length: 14 residues. CDR3 DNA: TGTGCCAGCAGTGAATGGGACGGGGGAGAGACCCAGTACTTC. It codes for CASSEWDGGETQYF.

The rearrangement uses TRBV24-1 and TRBJ2-1; TRBD2 aligns across 7 bases. CDR3 length: 17 amino acids. Losses at the gene ends were 5 bases for V and 0 bases for J; bases not matched to a gene: 9. Per the germline V gene, CDR1 is KGHDR and CDR2 is SFDVKD. The DNA for the CDR3 is TGTGCCACCAGTGTTCCCGGGAGGCCAAACTCCTACAATGAGCAGTTCTTC. This codes for CATSVPGRPNSYNEQFF.

The table lists this clonotype with many counts. The V and J genes are TRBV27 and TRBJ1-6; D gene ambiguous. This CDR3 region has 13 residues. CDR1 is MNHEY and CDR2 is SMNVEV in the germline V gene (reference sequence). Deletions cut 0 bases from V and 10 bases from J, with 7 bases between. CDR3 nucleotide sequence: TGTGCCAGCAGTTTATCAGGGCAGTCACCCCTCCACTTT. It encodes CASSLSGQSPLHF.

The sample holds many counts of this clonotype. V is TRBV9 and J is TRBJ2-5; D assignment may be TRBD1 or TRBD2 (6 bases each). CDR3 size: 15 residues. Germline V lookup: CDR1 SGDLS, CDR2 YYNGEE. The V and J ends lost 0 bases and 9 bases respectively, with 18 bases between them. The DNA of the CDR3 is TGTGCCAGCAGCGTAGCGGAGGGGGGATCGGTGGCCCAGTACTTC. It specifies CASSVAEGGSVAQYF. Combining the CDR3 with reference TRBV9 and TRBJ2-5 gives the whole variable domain DSGVTQTPKHLITATGQRVTLRCSPRSGDLSVYWYQQSLDQGLQFLIQYYNGEERAKGNILERFSAQQFPDLHSELNLSSLELGDSALYFCASSVAEGGSVAQYFGPGTRLLVL.

This chain links TRBV6-2 or TRBV6-3 with TRBJ2-7; possibly TRBD1 for D (5 bases). Germline V CDR1 and CDR2: MNHEY, SVGEGT. The CDR3 sequence is 12 residues long. The germline V and J ends were trimmed by 4 bases and 6 bases, with 10 bases remaining between them. The CDR3 here is CASSSQGLEQYV. In DNA form, the CDR3 reads TGTGCCAGCAGTTCGCAGGGTCTCGAGCAGTACGTC.

Many counts were recorded for this clonotype. The junction shows a germline mismatch at one end, possibly a read error. The chain couples TRBV7-7 to TRBJ2-3; 7 positions agree with TRBD2. Per the germline V gene, CDR1 is SSHAT and CDR2 is FNYEAQ (reference sequence). The CDR3 is made up of 13 amino acids. CDR3 coding DNA: TGTGCTAGCAGCTTCGGACTAGGCGATACGCAGTATTTT. Encoded protein: CASSFGLGDTQYF.